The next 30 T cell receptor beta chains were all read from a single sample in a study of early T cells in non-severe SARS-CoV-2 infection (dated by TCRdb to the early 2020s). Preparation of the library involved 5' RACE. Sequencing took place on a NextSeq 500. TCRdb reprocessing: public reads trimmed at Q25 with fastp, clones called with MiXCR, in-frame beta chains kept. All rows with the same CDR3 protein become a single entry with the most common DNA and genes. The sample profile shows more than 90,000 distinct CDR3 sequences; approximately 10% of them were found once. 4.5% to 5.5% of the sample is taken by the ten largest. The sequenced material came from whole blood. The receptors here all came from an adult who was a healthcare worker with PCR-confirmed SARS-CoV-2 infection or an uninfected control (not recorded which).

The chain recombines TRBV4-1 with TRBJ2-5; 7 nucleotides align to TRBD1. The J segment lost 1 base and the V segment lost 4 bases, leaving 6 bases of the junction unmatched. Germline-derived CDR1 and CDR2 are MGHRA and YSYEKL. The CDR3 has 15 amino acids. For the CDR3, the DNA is TGCGCCAGCAGCCTGCTCGGGACAGTCCAAGAGACCCAGTACTTC. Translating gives CASSLLGTVQETQYF.

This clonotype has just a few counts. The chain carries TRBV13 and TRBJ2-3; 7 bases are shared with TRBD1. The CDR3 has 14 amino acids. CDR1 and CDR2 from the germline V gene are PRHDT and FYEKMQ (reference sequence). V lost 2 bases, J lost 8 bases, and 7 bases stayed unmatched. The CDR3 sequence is CASSLKGGQGTQYF. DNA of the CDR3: TGTGCCAGCAGCTTAAAAGGGGGCCAAGGTACGCAGTATTTT.

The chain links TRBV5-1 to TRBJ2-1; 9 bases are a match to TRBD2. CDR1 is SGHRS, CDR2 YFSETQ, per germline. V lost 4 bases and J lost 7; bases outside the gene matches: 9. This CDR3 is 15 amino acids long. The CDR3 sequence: CASSLGVAGDNEQFF. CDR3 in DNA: TGCGCCAGCAGCCTCGGTGTAGCGGGAGATAATGAGCAGTTCTTC.

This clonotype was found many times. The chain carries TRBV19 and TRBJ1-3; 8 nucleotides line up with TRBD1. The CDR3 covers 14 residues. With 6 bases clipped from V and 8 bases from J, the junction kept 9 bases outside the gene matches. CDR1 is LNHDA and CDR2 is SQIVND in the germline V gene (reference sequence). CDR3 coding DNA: TGTGCCAGTAGCAGGGGACAGGCGCTGGACACCATATATTTT. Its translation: CASSRGQALDTIYF.

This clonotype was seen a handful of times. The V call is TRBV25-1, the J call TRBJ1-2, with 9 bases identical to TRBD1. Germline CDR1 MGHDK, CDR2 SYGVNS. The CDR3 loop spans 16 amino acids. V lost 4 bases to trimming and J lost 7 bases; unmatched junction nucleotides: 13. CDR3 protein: CASSGPLGTGTGGYTF. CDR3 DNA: TGTGCCAGCAGTGGACCCCTAGGGACAGGGACAGGTGGCTACACCTTC.

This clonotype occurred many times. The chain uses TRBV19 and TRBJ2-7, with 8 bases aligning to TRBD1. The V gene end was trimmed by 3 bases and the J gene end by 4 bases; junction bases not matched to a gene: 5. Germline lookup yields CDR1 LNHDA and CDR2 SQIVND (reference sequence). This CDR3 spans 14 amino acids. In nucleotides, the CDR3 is TGTGCCAGTAGTATCGGGACAGGTTCATACGAGCAGTACTTC. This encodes CASSIGTGSYEQYF.

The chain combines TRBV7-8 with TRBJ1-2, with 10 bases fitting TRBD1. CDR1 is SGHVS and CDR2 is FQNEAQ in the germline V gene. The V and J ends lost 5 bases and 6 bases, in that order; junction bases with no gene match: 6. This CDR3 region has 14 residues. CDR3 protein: CASSVTGGSNGYTF. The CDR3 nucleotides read TGTGCCAGCAGCGTGACAGGGGGCTCAAATGGCTACACCTTC.

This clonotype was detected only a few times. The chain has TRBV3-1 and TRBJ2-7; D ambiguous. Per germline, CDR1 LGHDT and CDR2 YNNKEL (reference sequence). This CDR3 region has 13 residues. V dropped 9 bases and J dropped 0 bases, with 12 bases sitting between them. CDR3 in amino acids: CASGPRGSYEQYF. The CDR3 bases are TGTGCCAGTGGGCCCCGCGGCTCCTACGAGCAGTACTTC.

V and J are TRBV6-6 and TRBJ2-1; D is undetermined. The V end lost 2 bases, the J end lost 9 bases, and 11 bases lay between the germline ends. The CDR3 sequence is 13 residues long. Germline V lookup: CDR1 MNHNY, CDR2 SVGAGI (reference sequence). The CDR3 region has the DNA TGTGCCAGCAGTTACAATACTGGCGGTGAGCAGTTCTTC. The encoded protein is CASSYNTGGEQFF.

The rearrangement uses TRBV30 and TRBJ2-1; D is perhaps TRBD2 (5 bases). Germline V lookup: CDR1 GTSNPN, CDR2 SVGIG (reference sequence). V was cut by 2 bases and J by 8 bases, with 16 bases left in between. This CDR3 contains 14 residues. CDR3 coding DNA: TGTGCCTGGAGTCCCTACCTGGGAGCGCATGAGCAGTTCTTC. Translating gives CAWSPYLGAHEQFF.

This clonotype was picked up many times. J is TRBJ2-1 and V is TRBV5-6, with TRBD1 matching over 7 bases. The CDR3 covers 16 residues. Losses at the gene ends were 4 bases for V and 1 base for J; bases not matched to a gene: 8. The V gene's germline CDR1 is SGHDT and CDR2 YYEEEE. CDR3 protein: CASSRTRTGSYNEQFF. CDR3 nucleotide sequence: TGTGCCAGCAGCCGGACCAGGACAGGTTCCTACAATGAGCAGTTCTTC.

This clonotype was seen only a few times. This chain's CDR3 is CSARRGPTDNQPQHF. In DNA, the CDR3 is TGCAGTGCTAGGCGCGGCCCAACAGACAATCAGCCCCAGCATTTT. The chain carries TRBV20-1 and TRBJ1-5, with no clear D. The V gene's germline CDR1 is DFQATT and CDR2 SNEGSKA (reference sequence). The V end was cut by 3 bases, the J end by 3 bases, with 15 bases between. CDR3 size: 15 residues.

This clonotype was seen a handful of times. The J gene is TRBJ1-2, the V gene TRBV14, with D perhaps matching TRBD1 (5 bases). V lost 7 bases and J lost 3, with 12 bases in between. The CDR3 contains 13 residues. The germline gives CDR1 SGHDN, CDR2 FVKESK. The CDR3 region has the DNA TGTGCCAGCACCCAGGGACTCCACTATGGCTACACCTTC. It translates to CASTQGLHYGYTF.

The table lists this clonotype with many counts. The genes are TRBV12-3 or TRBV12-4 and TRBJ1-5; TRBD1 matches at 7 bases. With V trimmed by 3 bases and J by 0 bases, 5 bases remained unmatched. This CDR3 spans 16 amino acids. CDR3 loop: CASSFQGVHSNQPQHF. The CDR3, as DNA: TGTGCCAGCAGTTTCCAGGGGGTTCATAGCAATCAGCCCCAGCATTTT.

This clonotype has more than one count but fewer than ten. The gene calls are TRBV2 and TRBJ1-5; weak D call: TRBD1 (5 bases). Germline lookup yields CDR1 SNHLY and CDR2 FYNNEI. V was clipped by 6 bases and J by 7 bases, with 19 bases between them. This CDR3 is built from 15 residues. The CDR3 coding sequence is TGTGCCAGCAGCCGGGAGGGGCGAATGTTACAGCCCCAGCATTTT. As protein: CASSREGRMLQPQHF.

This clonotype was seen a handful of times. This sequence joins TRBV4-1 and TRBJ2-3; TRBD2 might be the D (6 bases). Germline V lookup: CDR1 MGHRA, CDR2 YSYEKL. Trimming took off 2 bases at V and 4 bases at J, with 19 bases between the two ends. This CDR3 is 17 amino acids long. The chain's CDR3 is CASSQSQMRTTPDTQYF. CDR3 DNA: TGCGCCAGCAGCCAATCCCAAATGAGGACTACCCCAGATACGCAGTATTTT.

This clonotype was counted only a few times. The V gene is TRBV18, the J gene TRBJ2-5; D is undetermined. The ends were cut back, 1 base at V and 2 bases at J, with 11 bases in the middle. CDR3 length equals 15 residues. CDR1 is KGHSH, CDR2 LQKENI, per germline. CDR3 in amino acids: CASSPLFDAQETQYF. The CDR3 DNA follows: TGTGCCAGCTCACCACTGTTCGATGCGCAAGAGACCCAGTACTTC. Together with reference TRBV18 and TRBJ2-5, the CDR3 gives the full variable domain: NAGVMQNPRHLVRRRGQEARLRCSPMKGHSHVYWYRQLPEEGLKFMVYLQKENIIDESGMPKERFSAEFPKEGPSILRIQQVVRGDSAAYFCASSPLFDAQETQYFGPGTRLLVL.

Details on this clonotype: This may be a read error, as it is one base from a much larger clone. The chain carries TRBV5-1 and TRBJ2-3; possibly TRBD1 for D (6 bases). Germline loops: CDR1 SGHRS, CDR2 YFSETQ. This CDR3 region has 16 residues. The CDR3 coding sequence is TGCGTCAGCAGCCCCCCGAACAACAGGGGCACAGATACGCAGTATTTT. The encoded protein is CVSSPPNNRGTDTQYF.

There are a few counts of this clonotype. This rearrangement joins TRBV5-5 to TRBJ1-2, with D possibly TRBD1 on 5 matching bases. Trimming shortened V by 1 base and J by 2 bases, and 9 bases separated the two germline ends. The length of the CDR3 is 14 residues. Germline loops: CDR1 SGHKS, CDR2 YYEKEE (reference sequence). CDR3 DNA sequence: TGTGCCAGCAGCTTGTACGGGGGGAACTATGGCTACACCTTC. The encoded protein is CASSLYGGNYGYTF.

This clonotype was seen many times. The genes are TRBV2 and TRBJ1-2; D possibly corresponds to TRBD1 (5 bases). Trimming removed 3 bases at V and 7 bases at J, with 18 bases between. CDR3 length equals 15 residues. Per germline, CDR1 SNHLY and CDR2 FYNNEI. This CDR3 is CASSDEAGPRSGYTF. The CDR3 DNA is TGTGCCAGCAGTGACGAGGCAGGGCCCCGTAGTGGCTACACCTTC.

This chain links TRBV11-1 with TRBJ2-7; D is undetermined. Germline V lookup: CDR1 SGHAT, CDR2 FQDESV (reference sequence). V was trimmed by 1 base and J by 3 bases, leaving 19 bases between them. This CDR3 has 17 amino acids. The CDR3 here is CASSLGRLYSPYYEQYF. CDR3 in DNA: TGTGCCAGCAGCTTAGGGCGGCTTTATTCTCCCTACTACGAGCAGTACTTC.

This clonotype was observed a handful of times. The CDR3 bases are TGTGCCAGCAGCGTGACAGACAACACCGGGGAGCTGTTTTTT. Its protein product is CASSVTDNTGELFF. This chain links TRBV11-1 with TRBJ2-2, with D possibly TRBD1 on 5 matching bases. The CDR3 totals 14 residues. Between the trimmed V and J ends, which lost 5 bases and 2 bases, there was a span of 9 bases. From germline, CDR1 is SGHAT and CDR2 FQDESV (reference sequence). The full variable domain, with the rest looked up from reference TRBV11-1 and TRBJ2-2, is EAEVAQSPRYKITEKSQAVAFWCDPISGHATLYWYRQILGQGPELLVQFQDESVVDDSQLPKDRFSAERLKGVDSTLKIQPAELGDSAMYLCASSVTDNTGELFFGEGSRLTVL.

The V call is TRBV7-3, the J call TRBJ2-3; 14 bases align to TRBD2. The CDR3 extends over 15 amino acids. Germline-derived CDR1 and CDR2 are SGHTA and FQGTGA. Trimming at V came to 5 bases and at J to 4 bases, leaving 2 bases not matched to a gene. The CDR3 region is CASSRTSGRSDTQYF. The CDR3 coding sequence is TGTGCCAGCAGCCGGACTAGCGGGAGGTCAGATACGCAGTATTTT.

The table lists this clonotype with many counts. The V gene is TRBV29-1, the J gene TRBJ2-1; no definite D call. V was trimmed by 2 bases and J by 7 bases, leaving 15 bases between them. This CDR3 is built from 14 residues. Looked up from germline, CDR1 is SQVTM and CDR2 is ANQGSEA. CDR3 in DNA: TGCAGCGTTGAATCCAGCTGGTCGGTGAATGAGCAGTTCTTC. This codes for CSVESSWSVNEQFF.

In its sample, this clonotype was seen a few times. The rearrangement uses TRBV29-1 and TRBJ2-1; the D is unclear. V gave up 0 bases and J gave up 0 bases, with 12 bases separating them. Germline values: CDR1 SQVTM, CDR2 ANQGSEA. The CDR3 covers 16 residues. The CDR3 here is CSVEDSGLSSYNEQFF. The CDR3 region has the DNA TGCAGCGTTGAAGATTCCGGGCTGAGCTCCTACAATGAGCAGTTCTTC.

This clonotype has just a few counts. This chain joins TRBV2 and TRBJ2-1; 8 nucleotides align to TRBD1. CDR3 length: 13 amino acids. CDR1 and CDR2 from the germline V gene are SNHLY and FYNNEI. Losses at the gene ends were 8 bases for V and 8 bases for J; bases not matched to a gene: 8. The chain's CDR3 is CASRDRRNDEQFF. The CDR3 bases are TGTGCCAGCCGGGACAGGAGGAATGATGAGCAGTTCTTC.

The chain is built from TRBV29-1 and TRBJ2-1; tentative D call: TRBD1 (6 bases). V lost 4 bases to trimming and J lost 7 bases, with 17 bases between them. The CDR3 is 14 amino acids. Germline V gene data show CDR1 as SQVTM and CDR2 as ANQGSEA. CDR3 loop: CSVVVIRGRNEQFF. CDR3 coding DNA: TGCAGCGTTGTCGTAATCAGGGGACGGAATGAGCAGTTCTTC.

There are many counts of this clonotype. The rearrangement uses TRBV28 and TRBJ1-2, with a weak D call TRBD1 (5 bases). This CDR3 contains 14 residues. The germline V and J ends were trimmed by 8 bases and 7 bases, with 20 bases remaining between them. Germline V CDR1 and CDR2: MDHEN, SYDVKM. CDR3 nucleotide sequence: TGTGCCAGCCATACCGTTTCCGGGGGATTTGGCTACACCTTC. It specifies CASHTVSGGFGYTF.

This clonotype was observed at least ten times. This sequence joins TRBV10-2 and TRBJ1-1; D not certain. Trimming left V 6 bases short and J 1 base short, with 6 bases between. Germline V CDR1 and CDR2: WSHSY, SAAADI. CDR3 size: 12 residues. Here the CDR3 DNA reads TGCGCCAGCAGAGCGGGGAACACTGAAGCTTTCTTT. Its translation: CASRAGNTEAFF.

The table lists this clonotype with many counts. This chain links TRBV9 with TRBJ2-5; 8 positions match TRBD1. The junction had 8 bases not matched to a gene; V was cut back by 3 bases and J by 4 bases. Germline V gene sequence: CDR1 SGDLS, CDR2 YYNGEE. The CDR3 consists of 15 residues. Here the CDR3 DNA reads TGTGCCAGCAGCGCAGTGCAGGGGGCACGAGAGACCCAGTACTTC. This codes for CASSAVQGARETQYF.